The T cell receptor beta chain under discussion was sequenced for a study of T cells expressing NK-cell markers. Study-wide points: Several donors likewise had their CD3+CD56-NKG2C+ fraction led by these clonotypes.

The germline CDR1 and CDR2 sequences are KGHDR and SFDVKD. The CDR3 extends over 14 amino acids. No DNA is given; TCRdb re-called the 5' RACE reads and lists each CDR3 protein once. The sample table includes over 120,000 distinct CDR3 sequences. Concerning this clonotype itself: Its specificity is not known.

This sequence was found in a man aged 18 to 29 in good health. The gene calls are TRBV24-1 and TRBJ2-1. Sequenced material: blood T cells: a sorted CD56 or NKG2C T cell subset, CD4+ or CD8+ T cells, or bulk PBMC T cells (not recorded which). CDR3 region: CATSDLLGQNEQFF.